The source of this T cell receptor (beta chain) is a study of T cell responses to AZD1222 COVID-19 vaccine. The CDR3 loop spans 14 amino acids. Germline V CDR1 and CDR2: SGHDT, YYEEEE. Trimming removed 1 base at V and 8 bases at J, with 12 bases between. Method: immunoSEQ multiplex PCR; TCRdb's copy keeps in-frame clones and lacks some. The sample comprises about 130,000 clones, roughly 89% of which are singletons, and around 5.9% rests with the top ten. The J gene is TRBJ1-4, the V gene TRBV5-6; D not certain. Sequenced here: peripheral blood, sampled on day 0 of AZD1222 vaccination. This TCR was recovered from an adult in good health. In DNA form, the CDR3 reads TGTGCCAGCAGCTTGATGGGGAGATGGGAAAAACTGTTTTTT. Its protein product is CASSLMGRWEKLFF.